These T cell receptor beta chains were read from a single sample in a study of cytomegalovirus exposure and HLA in healthy donors. This table comes from immunoSEQ multiplex PCR, and its TCRdb copy is limited to in-frame clones, with some not included. The table lists about 140,000 clones, over 60% of them singletons, with over 2% in the top ten. Material: PBMCs. These receptors were obtained from a man aged 35-49 years in good health and CMV-seronegative. The CDR3 runs from the conserved cysteine through the conserved F or W. The D gene is left open where the match is weak. Only part of the rows carry a size: once, few, many, or a class if the clone is expanded.

clone_size d_call j_call v_call cdr3_aa cdr3_nt
NA TRBD2 TRBJ2-1 TRBV7-9 CASSISGGAYNEQFF TGTGCCAGCAGTATTAGCGGGGGGGCCTACAATGAGCAGTTCTTC
NA TRBD1 TRBJ1-2 TRBV19 CASTPGQAAYGYTF TGTGCCAGTACTCCTGGACAGGCCGCCTATGGCTACACCTTC
few TRBD2 TRBJ2-3 TRBV5-1 CASSPRRLAGDISTDTQYF TGCGCCAGCAGCCCACGCAGACTAGCGGGAGATATTAGCACAGATACGCAGTATTTT
NA TRBD1 TRBJ2-7 TRBV7-9 CASSLTGTDRCPYF TGTGCCAGCAGCTTAACCGGGACAGATAGGTGTCCGTACTTC
once TRBD1 TRBJ1-2 TRBV5-1 CASSPEGATPYGYTF TGCGCCAGCAGCCCCGAGGGGGCTACCCCCTATGGCTACACCTTC
NA TRBD1 TRBJ2-3 TRBV28 CASSFDRVDTQYF TGTGCCAGCAGTTTTGACAGGGTAGATACGCAGTATTTT
NA TRBD2 TRBJ2-5 TRBV27 CASSRTSGRVQETQYF TGTGCCAGCAGTCGGACTAGCGGGAGGGTTCAAGAGACCCAGTACTTC
few TRBD2 TRBJ2-1 TRBV6-5 CASSYNPSGSNEQFF TGTGCCAGCAGTTACAATCCTAGCGGGAGTAATGAGCAGTTCTTC
NA TRBD1 TRBJ2-7 TRBV28 CASRQTGQFHEQYF TGTGCCAGCAGACAGACAGGGCAGTTCCACGAGCAGTACTTC
NA NA TRBJ2-3 TRBV5-6 CASSLGGTDTQYF TGTGCCAGCAGCTTGGGAGGAACAGATACGCAGTATTTT
NA NA TRBJ2-5 TRBV5-4 CASSLTGSISETQYF TGTGCCAGCAGCTTGACCGGGTCGATTTCAGAGACCCAGTACTTC
NA NA TRBJ2-1 TRBV9 CASSVVLASNEQFF TGTGCCAGCAGCGTAGTCCTAGCATCTAATGAGCAGTTCTTC
NA TRBD2 TRBJ2-5 TRBV19 CASSIRSSGETQYF TGTGCCAGTAGTATTCGGAGTAGCGGGGAGACCCAGTACTTC
NA NA TRBJ2-1 TRBV18 CASSPGFGSSYNEQFF TGTGCCAGCTCACCAGGGTTTGGGAGCTCCTACAATGAGCAGTTCTTC
once NA TRBJ1-6 TRBV5-1 CASSLAPVNYNSPLHF TGCGCCAGCAGCTTAGCCCCGGTTAACTATAATTCACCCCTCCACTTT
NA NA TRBJ2-7 TRBV6-5 CASSSLYEQYF TGTGCCAGCAGTTCTCTCTACGAGCAGTACTTC